Following are 12 T cell receptor beta chains from one sample sequenced in a study of T-cell reconstitution after alpha-beta-depleted transplantation in children. Researchers prepared the TCRbeta library using unique molecular identifiers, the study reports. TCRdb fed the PCR reads into MiXCR, producing one record per CDR3 protein. The table records about 400,000 distinct CDR3 sequences, around 20% of them present only once. Sample: PBMCs from the stem cell graft donor, taken from the stem cell graft. These TCRs come from a human donor who donated a stem cell graft to a child with acute myeloid leukemia.

The rearrangement joins TRBV20-1 to TRBJ2-4; 13 bases map to TRBD2. V trimming: 6 bases; J trimming: 2 bases; junction bases outside the gene matches: 4. Germline V CDR1 and CDR2: DFQATT, SNEGSKA (reference sequence). The CDR3 runs 15 residues. The CDR3 loop is CSAKGLAGPKNIQYF. CDR3 in DNA: TGCAGTGCAAAGGGACTAGCGGGGCCCAAAAACATTCAGTACTTC.

The table lists this clonotype with many counts. The chain joins TRBV6-4 to TRBJ2-1; perhaps D is TRBD1 or TRBD2 (5 bases each). The CDR3 has 13 amino acids. CDR1 and CDR2 from the germline V gene are MRHNA and SNTAGT. V was clipped by 8 bases and J by 4 bases, with 12 bases between them. The CDR3 coding sequence is TGTGCCAGCGCGATGGGGGTTTACAATGAGCAGTTCTTC. It encodes CASAMGVYNEQFF.

This clonotype came up once. The junction departs from germline at one end; a sequencing error may be responsible. V gene TRBV20-1 combines with J gene TRBJ2-1; 9 bases match TRBD2. The germline gives CDR1 DFQATT, CDR2 SNEGSKA (reference sequence). This CDR3 region has 17 residues. For the CDR3, the DNA is TGCTGTGCTAGAGATTTTAGCGGGAGTATCTCCTACAATGAGCAGTTCTTC. This sequence encodes CCARDFSGSISYNEQFF.

As to this clonotype: A much larger clone sits a single nucleotide away, making a read error possible. This sequence joins TRBV7-9 and TRBJ1-1; D gene ambiguous. V lost 7 bases, J lost 1 base, and 4 bases lay in between. Looked up from germline, CDR1 is SEHNR and CDR2 is FQNEAQ (reference sequence). The CDR3 has 11 residues. CDR3 sequence reads: CASTANTEAFF. The CDR3 nucleotides read TGTGCCAGCACCGCGAACACTGAAGCTTTCTTT.

This chain links TRBV10-3 with TRBJ2-3; tentatively, D is TRBD2 (6 bases). Germline V gives CDR1 ENHRY, CDR2 SYGVKD. V shed 3 bases and J shed 0 bases, with 10 bases lying between them. The CDR3 consists of 15 residues. The CDR3 sequence: CAISDPGTSTDTQYF. For the CDR3, the DNA is TGTGCCATCAGTGACCCGGGGACTAGCACAGATACGCAGTATTTT.

With respect to this clonotype: A junction end diverges from the germline sequence, so it may reflect a read error. This rearrangement joins TRBV28 to TRBJ2-5, with 10 bases identical to TRBD2. Germline CDR1 MDHEN, CDR2 SYDVKM. The CDR3 has 17 residues. CDR3: CANSWAGLAEIGETQYF. The CDR3 coding sequence is TGTGCCAACAGTTGGGCCGGACTAGCGGAGATTGGGGAGACCCAGTACTTC.

The table lists this clonotype with a few counts. The chain combines TRBV7-9 with TRBJ2-7, with 12 bases identical to TRBD2. The trim removed 1 base at V and 0 bases at J, leaving 4 bases unmatched. The CDR3 runs 17 residues. The germline CDR1 and CDR2 sequences are SEHNR and FQNEAQ (reference sequence). CDR3 loop: CASSLVGLAGSSYEQYF. CDR3 coding DNA: TGTGCCAGCAGCTTAGTTGGACTAGCGGGGAGCTCCTACGAGCAGTACTTC.

V gene TRBV11-1 combines with J gene TRBJ2-2; 8 nucleotides align to TRBD1. V was pared by 4 bases and J by 4 bases, with 14 bases of the junction left unmatched. Germline loops: CDR1 SGHAT, CDR2 FQDESV (reference sequence). The CDR3 length is 18 residues. The CDR3 region has the DNA TGTGCCAGCAGCTCCCGGGCCAGGACAGGGACGTTCACCGGGGAGCTGTTTTTT. Its translation is CASSSRARTGTFTGELFF.

The sample holds a few counts of this clonotype. The CDR3 bases are TGCAGCGTCACAGGGACAGGGGGATACGAGCAGTACTTC. This translates into CSVTGTGGYEQYF. The chain is built from TRBV29-1 and TRBJ2-7; 11 bases agree with TRBD1. The junction had 5 bases not matched to a gene; V was cut back by 6 bases and J by 4 bases. This CDR3 is 13 amino acids long. Germline CDR1 and CDR2: SQVTM and ANQGSEA.

This clonotype was picked up many times. The genes are TRBV20-1 and TRBJ2-1; D ambiguous. V was trimmed by 0 bases and J by 5 bases, leaving 8 bases between them. The germline gives CDR1 DFQATT, CDR2 SNEGSKA (reference sequence). The CDR3 contains 13 residues. In nucleotides, the CDR3 is TGCAGTGCTAGAGATGCCTCAGACAATGAGCAGTTCTTC. Encoded protein: CSARDASDNEQFF.

The CDR3 sequence is CATRLKRTGGPDTQYF. CDR3 nucleotides: TGTGCCACCCGACTGAAACGGACAGGGGGCCCAGATACGCAGTATTTT. The chain employs TRBV12-3 or TRBV12-4 and TRBJ2-3; 11 bases are shared with TRBD1. With V trimmed by 10 bases and J by 4 bases, 13 bases remained unmatched. The CDR3 sequence is 16 residues long.

This sequence joins TRBV6-1 and TRBJ2-7; 12 nucleotides match TRBD2. Germline CDR1 reads MNHNS; CDR2 reads SASEGT. The CDR3 totals 18 residues. V was pared by 6 bases and J by 1 base, with 13 bases of the junction left unmatched. The CDR3 reads CASSLTGLAGTGSYEQYF. CDR3 nucleotide sequence: TGTGCCAGCAGCCTCACCGGACTAGCGGGAACTGGTTCCTACGAGCAGTACTTC.